Included here is one T cell receptor beta chain sequence, with context. What it recognizes is unknown. The data stem from a study of beta chain features in type 1 diabetes. The germline CDR1 and CDR2 sequences are LGHNA and YSLEER. The CDR3 is made up of 17 amino acids. V lost 0 bases and J lost 2; bases outside the gene matches: 6. Notes on the study in general: The study found moderately but significantly shorter TCRB CDR3s in all four CD4+ subsets of Type 1 diabetes patients. Sequencing of cDNA might inflate the share of cells that strongly express TCR.

Every bit of the isolated RNA underwent reverse transcription, so sequencing read expressed TCRB transcripts. Only in-frame clones appear in the TCRdb table, and some are missing; sequencing was by immunoSEQ multiplex PCR. The sample holds 640,000 or so clones; over 13% are singletons and the top ten take roughly 0.04%. The chain links TRBV4-3 to TRBJ2-3; 9 bases are shared with TRBD2. The source is a man aged 18-30 years with type 1 diabetes. The sequenced sample consisted of naive CD4+ T cells from blood. The CDR3 here is CASSQEGLAGITDTQYF. The DNA of the CDR3 is TGCGCCAGCAGCCAAGAGGGGCTAGCGGGGATCACAGATACGCAGTATTTT.